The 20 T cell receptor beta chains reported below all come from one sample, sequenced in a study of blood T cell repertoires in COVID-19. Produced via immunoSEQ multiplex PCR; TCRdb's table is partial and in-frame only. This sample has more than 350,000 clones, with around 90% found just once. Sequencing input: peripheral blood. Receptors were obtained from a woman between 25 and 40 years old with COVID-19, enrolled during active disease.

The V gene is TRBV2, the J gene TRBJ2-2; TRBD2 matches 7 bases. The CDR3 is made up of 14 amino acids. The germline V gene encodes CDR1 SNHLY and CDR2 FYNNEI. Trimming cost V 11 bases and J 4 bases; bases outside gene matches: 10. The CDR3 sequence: CAARGVMLTGELFF. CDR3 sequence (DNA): TGTGCCGCTCGGGGGGTAATGCTCACCGGGGAGCTGTTTTTT.

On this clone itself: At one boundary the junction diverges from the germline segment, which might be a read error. In DNA form, the CDR3 reads TGTGCCAACAGTTATGGACAGGGCCATAACTATGGCTACACCTTC. Translation gives CANSYGQGHNYGYTF. V gene TRBV6-5 combines with J gene TRBJ1-2, with 8 nucleotides matching TRBD1. The CDR3 sequence is 15 residues long. Germline CDR1 reads MNHEY; CDR2 reads SVGAGI.

CDR3: CASSTAGRGTEAFF. The CDR3 DNA is TGTGCCAGTAGTACCGCCGGTCGGGGCACTGAAGCTTTCTTT. The chain is built from TRBV19 and TRBJ1-1, with D unresolved. The CDR3 is 14 amino acids. Looked up from germline, CDR1 is LNHDA and CDR2 is SQIVND (reference sequence). Trimming pared 4 bases from V and 4 bases from J, leaving 13 bases between. Complete variable domain (other parts from reference TRBV19 and TRBJ1-1): DGGITQSPKYLFRKEGQNVTLSCEQNLNHDAMYWYRQDPGQGLRLIYYSQIVNDFQKGDIAEGYSVSREKKESFPLTVTSAQKNPTAFYLCASSTAGRGTEAFFGQGTRLTVV.

The CDR3 sequence: CASSYSVQLSNQPQHF. CDR3 sequence (DNA): TGTGCCAGCAGTTACTCCGTGCAGTTAAGCAATCAGCCCCAGCATTTT. The chain is built from TRBV6-5 and TRBJ1-5; D gene uncertain. Deletions cut 0 bases from V and 1 base from J, with 10 bases between. CDR3 length: 16 amino acids. Germline CDR1 reads MNHEY; CDR2 reads SVGAGI.

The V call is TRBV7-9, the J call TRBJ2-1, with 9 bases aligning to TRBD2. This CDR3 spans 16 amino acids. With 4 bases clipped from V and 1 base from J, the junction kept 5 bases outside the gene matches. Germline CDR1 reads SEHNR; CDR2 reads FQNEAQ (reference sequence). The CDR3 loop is CASSSRAGGSYNEQFF. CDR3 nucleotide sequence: TGTGCCAGCAGCTCACGTGCGGGGGGGTCCTACAATGAGCAGTTCTTC.

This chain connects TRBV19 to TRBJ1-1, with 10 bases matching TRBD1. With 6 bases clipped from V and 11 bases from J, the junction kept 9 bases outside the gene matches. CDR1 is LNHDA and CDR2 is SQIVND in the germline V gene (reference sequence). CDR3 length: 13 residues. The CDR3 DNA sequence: TGTGCCAGTAGCACACCCGACAGGGGGCACGCTTTCTTT. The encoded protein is CASSTPDRGHAFF.

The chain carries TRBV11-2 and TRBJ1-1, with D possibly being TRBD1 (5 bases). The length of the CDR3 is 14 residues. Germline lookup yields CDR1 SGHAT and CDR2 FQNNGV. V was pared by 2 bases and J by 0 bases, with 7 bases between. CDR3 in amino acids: CASSLRGMNTEAFF. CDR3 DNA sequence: TGTGCCAGCAGCTTAAGGGGAATGAACACTGAAGCTTTCTTT.

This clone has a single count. CDR3 sequence: CASDRDRGYGYTF. Here the CDR3 DNA reads TGTGCCAGCGATCGAGACAGGGGGTATGGCTACACCTTC. The V and J genes are TRBV5-5 and TRBJ1-2, with 9 bases matching TRBD1. The J segment lost 5 bases and the V segment lost 7 bases, leaving 6 bases of the junction unmatched. The CDR3 covers 13 residues. Per the germline V gene, CDR1 is SGHKS and CDR2 is YYEKEE (reference sequence).

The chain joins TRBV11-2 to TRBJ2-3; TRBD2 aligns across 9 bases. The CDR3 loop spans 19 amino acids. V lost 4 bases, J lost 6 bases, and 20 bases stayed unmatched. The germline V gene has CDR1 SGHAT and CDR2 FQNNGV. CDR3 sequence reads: CASSSGRFMLAGSMDTQYF. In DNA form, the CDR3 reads TGTGCCAGCAGCTCAGGACGGTTTATGCTAGCGGGGTCCATGGATACGCAGTATTTT.

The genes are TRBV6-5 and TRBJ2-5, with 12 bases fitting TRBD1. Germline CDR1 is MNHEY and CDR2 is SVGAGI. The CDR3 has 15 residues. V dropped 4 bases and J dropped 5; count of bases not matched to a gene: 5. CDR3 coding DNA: TGTGCCAGCAGTTGGGGACAGGGGGCTGTGGAGACCCAGTACTTC. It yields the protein CASSWGQGAVETQYF.

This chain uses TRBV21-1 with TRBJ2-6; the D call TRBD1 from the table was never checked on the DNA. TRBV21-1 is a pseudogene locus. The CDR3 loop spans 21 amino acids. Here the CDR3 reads CASKKGGTGFRRVSGANVLTF. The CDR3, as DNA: TGTGCCAGCAAAAAAGGGGGGACAGGGTTCAGAAGAGTCTCTGGGGCCAACGTCCTGACTTTC.

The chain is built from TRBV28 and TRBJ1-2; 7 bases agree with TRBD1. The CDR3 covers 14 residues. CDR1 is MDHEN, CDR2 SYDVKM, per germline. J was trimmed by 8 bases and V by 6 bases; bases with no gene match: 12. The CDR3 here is CASSFRGQPPGYTF. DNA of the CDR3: TGTGCCAGCAGCTTTAGGGGACAGCCACCAGGCTACACCTTC.

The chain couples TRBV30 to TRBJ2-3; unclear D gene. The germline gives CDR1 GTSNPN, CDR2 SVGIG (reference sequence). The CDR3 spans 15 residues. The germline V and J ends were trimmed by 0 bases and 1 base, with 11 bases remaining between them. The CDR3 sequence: CAWSVLPVGTDTQYF. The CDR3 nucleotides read TGTGCCTGGAGTGTACTTCCTGTGGGCACAGATACGCAGTATTTT.

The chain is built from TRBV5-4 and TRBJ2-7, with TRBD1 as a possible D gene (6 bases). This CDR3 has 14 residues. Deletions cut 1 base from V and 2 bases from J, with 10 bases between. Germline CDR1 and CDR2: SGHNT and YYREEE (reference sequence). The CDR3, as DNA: TGTGCCAGCAGCTTGTTCGGACAGACCTACGAGCAGTACTTC. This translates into CASSLFGQTYEQYF. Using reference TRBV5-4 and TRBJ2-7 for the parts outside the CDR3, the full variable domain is ETGVTQSPTHLIKTRGQQVTLRCSSQSGHNTVSWYQQALGQGPQFIFQYYREEENGRGNFPPRFSGLQFPNYSSELNVNALELDDSALYLCASSLFGQTYEQYFGPGTRLTVT.

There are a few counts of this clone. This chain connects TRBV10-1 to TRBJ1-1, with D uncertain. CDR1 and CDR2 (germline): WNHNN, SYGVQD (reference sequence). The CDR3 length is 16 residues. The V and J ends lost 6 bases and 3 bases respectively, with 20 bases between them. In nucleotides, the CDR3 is TGCGCCAGCAGCCTTGGTTCCACAAGCGCCGACACTGAAGCTTTCTTT. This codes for CASSLGSTSADTEAFF.

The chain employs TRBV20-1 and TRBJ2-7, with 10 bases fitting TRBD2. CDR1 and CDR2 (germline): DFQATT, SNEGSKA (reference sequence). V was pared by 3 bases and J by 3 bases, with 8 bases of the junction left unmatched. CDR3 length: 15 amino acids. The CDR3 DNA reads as TGCAGTGCTAGTTTTGGAACTAGCGGGGTCTACGAGCAGTACTTC. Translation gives CSASFGTSGVYEQYF.

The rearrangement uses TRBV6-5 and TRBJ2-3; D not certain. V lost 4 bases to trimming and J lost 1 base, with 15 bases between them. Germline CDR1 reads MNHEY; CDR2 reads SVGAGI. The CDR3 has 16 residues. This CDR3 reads CASSLGVHPGTDTQYF. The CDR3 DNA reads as TGTGCCAGCAGTTTAGGAGTGCACCCGGGCACAGATACGCAGTATTTT.

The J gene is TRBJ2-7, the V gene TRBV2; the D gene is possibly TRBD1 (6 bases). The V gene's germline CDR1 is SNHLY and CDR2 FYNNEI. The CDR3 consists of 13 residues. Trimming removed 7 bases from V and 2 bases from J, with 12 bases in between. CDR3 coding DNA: TGTGCCAGCAATTCGGGACAAACCTACGAGCAGTACTTC. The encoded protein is CASNSGQTYEQYF. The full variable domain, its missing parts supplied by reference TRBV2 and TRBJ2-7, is EPEVTQTPSHQVTQMGQEVILRCVPISNHLYFYWYRQILGQKVEFLVSFYNNEISEKSEIFDDQFSVERPDGSNFTLKIRSTKLEDSAMYFCASNSGQTYEQYFGPGTRLTVT.

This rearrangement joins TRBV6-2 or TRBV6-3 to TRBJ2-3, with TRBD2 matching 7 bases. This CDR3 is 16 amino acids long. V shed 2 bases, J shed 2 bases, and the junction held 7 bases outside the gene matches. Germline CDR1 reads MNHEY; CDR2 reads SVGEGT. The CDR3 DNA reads TGTGCCAGCAGTTACGGGGCTAGCGGTAACACAGATACGCAGTATTTT. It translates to CASSYGASGNTDTQYF.

CDR3 in DNA: TGTGCCAGCAGCTCTGAGGGGGTAGCGGGGGGAATCCAAGAGACCCAGTACTTC. Amino acids: CASSSEGVAGGIQETQYF. V usage is TRBV5-8 and J usage is TRBJ2-5; 10 nucleotides agree with TRBD2. The CDR3 runs 18 residues. Trimming at V came to 3 bases and at J to 1 base, leaving 12 bases not matched to a gene. Germline CDR1 SGHTS, CDR2 YDEGEE.